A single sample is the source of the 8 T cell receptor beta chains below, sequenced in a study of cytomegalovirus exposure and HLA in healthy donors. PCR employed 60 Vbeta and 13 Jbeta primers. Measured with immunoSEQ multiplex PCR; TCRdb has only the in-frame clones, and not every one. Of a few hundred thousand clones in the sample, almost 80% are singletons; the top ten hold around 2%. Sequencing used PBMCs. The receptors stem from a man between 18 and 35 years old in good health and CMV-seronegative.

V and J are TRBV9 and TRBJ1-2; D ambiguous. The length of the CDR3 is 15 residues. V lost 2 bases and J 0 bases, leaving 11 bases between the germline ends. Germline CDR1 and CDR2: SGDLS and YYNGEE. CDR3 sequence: CASSVSGPANYGYTF. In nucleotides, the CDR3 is TGTGCCAGCAGCGTCTCAGGCCCCGCTAACTATGGCTACACCTTC. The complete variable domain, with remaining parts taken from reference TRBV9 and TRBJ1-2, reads DSGVTQTPKHLITATGQRVTLRCSPRSGDLSVYWYQQSLDQGLQFLIQYYNGEERAKGNILERFSAQQFPDLHSELNLSSLELGDSALYFCASSVSGPANYGYTFGSGTRLTVV.

The CDR3, as DNA: TGTGCCAGCAGCCCTAGACTAGCGGGGGAACTAAACACCGGGGAGCTGTTTTTT. This gives the protein CASSPRLAGELNTGELFF. The genes are TRBV7-9 and TRBJ2-2; 12 nucleotides agree with TRBD2. This CDR3 comprises 18 residues. Germline CDR1 SEHNR, CDR2 FQNEAQ (reference sequence). The J segment lost 2 bases and the V segment lost 5 bases, leaving 9 bases of the junction unmatched.

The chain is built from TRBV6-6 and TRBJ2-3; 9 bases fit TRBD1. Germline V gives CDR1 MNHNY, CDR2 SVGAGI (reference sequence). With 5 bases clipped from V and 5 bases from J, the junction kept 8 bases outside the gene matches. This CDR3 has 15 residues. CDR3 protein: CASSQRQGGRDTQYF. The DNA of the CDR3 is TGTGCCAGCAGTCAACGACAGGGGGGTAGAGATACGCAGTATTTT.

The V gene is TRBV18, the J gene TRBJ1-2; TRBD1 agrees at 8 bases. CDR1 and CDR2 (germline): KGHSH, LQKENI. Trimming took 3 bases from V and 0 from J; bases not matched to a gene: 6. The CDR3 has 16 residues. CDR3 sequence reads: CASSPVTGGSNYGYTF. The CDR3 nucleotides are TGTGCCAGCTCACCGGTAACAGGGGGATCTAACTATGGCTACACCTTC.

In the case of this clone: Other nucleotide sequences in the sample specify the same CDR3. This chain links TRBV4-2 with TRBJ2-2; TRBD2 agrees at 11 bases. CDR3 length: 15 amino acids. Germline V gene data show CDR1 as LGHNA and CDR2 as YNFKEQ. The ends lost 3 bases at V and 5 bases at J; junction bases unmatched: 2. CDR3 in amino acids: CASSQLAGGTGELFF. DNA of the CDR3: TGTGCCAGCAGCCAGCTAGCGGGAGGTACCGGGGAGCTGTTTTTT.

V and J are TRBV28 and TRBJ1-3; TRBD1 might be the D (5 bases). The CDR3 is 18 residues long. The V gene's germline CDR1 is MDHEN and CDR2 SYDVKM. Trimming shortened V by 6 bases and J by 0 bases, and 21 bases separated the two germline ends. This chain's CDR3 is CASSLFRQSSYSGNTIYF. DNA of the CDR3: TGTGCCAGCAGCCTCTTCAGACAGTCAAGTTACTCTGGAAACACCATATATTTT.

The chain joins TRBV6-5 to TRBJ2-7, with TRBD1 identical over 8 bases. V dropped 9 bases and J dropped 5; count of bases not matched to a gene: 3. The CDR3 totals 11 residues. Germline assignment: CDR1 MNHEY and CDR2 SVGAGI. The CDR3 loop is CASGQGHEQYF. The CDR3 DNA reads TGTGCCAGTGGACAGGGACACGAGCAGTACTTC.

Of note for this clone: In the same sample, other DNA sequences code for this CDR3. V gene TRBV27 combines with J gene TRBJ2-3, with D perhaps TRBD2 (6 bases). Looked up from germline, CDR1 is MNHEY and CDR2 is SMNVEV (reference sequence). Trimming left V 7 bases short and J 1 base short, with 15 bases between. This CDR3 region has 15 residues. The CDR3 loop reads CASKPRECGTDTQYF. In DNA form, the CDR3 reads TGTGCCAGCAAACCCCGGGAGTGCGGCACAGATACGCAGTATTTT.